This entry concerns a single T cell receptor beta chain. Antigen unknown. TCRdb reanalysed the PCR reads using MiXCR and keeps one entry per CDR3 protein. The table has around 320,000 distinct CDR3 sequences, roughly a quarter seen once. Naive CD8 libraries used roughly 17,000 to 1,100,000 sorted cells and 10%, 30% or 50% RNA. A CD8+CD4-CCR7+CD45RA+ phenotype served as the sorting definition for naive CD8 T cells. This entry comes from a study of molecular identifiers for immune sequencing clone quantification. General observations from the study: Molecules of identical TCR sharing a barcode could underestimate highly expanded clone sizes. Clones above 20 RNA copies contained over 97% of effector molecules and under 1% of naive molecules.

The V gene's germline CDR1 is MRHNA and CDR2 SNTAGT. V gave up 0 bases and J gave up 1 base, with 7 bases separating them. The CDR3 length is 16 residues. The rearrangement uses TRBV6-4 and TRBJ2-6; D is uncertain. This sequence originates from a human donor in good health. Some libraries in this study had Jurkat cell RNA spiked in. The specimen sequenced was naive CD8+ T cells from blood, with Jurkat cell RNA spiked in. Subset reported: FACS-sorted CD8+CD4-CCR7+CD45RA+ naive T cells. CDR3 nucleotide sequence: TGTGCCAGCAGTGACTCATCCAGATCTGGGGCCAACGTCCTGACTTTC. This translates into CASSDSSRSGANVLTF.